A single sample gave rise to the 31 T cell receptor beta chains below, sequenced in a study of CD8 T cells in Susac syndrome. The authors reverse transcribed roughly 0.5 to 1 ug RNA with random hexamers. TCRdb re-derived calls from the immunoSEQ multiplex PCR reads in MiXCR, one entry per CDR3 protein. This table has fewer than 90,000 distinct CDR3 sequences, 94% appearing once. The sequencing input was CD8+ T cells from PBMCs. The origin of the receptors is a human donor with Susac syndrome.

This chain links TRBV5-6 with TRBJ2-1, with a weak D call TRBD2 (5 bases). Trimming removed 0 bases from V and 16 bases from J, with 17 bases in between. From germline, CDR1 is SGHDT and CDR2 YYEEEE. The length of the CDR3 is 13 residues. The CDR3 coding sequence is TGTGCCAGCAGCTTGGAGAGGGCCCCAAACGGATTCTTC. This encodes CASSLERAPNGFF.

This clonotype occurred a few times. The CDR3 region is CASSLTGTDTQYF. The DNA for the CDR3 is TGTGCCAGCAGCTTAACGGGAACAGATACGCAGTATTTT. V gene TRBV7-9 combines with J gene TRBJ2-3; tentative D call: TRBD2 (5 bases). From germline, CDR1 is SEHNR and CDR2 FQNEAQ (reference sequence). This CDR3 comprises 13 residues. The V and J ends lost 2 bases and 3 bases respectively, with 6 bases between them.

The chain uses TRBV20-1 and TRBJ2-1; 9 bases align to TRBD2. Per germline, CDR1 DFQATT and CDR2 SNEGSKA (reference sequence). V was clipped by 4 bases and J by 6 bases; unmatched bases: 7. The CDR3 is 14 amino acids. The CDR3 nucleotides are TGCAGTGCTAAAGTAGCGGGAGACGTCAATGAGCAGTTCTTC. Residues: CSAKVAGDVNEQFF.

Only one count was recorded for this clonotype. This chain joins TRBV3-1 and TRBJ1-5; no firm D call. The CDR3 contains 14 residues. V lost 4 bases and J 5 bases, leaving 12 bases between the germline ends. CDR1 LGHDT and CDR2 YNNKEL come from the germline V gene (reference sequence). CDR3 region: CASSLSRGDQPQHF. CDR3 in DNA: TGTGCCAGCAGCCTAAGCCGGGGAGATCAGCCCCAGCATTTT.

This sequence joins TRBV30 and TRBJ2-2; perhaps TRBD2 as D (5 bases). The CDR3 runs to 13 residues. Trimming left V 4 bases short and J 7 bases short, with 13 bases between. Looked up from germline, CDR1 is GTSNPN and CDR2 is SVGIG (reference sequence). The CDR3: CAWTGNEGGELFF. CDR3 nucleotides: TGTGCCTGGACCGGGAATGAGGGCGGGGAGCTGTTTTTT. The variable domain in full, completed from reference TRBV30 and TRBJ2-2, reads SQTIHQWPATLVQPVGSPLSLECTVEGTSNPNLYWYRQAAGRGLQLLFYSVGIGQISSEVPQNLSASRPQDRQFILSSKKLLLSDSGFYLCAWTGNEGGELFFGEGSRLTVL.

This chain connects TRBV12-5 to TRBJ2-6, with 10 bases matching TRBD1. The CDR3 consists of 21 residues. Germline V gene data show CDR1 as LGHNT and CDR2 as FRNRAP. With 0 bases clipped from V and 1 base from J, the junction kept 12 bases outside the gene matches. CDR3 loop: CASGLVMVEGTGVSGANVLTF. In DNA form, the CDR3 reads TGTGCTAGTGGTTTGGTAATGGTTGAAGGGACAGGGGTATCTGGGGCCAACGTCCTGACTTTC.

The CDR3 protein is CASSLSLASHEQYF. Written as DNA, the CDR3 is TGTGCCAGCAGCTTGTCACTAGCGTCTCACGAGCAGTACTTC. The J gene is TRBJ2-7, the V gene TRBV7-9, with TRBD2 matching 7 bases. V gave up 3 bases and J gave up 5 bases; unmatched junction bases: 7. The germline CDR1 and CDR2 sequences are SEHNR and FQNEAQ (reference sequence). The CDR3 runs 14 residues.

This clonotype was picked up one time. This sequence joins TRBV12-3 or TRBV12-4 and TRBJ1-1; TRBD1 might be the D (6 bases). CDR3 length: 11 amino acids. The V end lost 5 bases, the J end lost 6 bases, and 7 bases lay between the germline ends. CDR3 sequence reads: CASSQGSEAFF. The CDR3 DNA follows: TGTGCCAGCAGTCAGGGGTCTGAAGCTTTCTTT.

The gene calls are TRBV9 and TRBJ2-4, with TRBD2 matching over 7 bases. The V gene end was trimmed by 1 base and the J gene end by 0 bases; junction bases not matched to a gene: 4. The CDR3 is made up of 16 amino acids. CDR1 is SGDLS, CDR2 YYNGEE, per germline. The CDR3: CASSVTGGEAKNIQYF. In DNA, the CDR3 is TGTGCCAGCAGCGTAACGGGAGGTGAAGCCAAAAACATTCAGTACTTC.

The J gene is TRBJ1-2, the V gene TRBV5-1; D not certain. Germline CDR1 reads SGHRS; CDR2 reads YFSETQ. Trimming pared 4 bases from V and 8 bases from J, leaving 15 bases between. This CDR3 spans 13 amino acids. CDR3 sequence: CASSPGPTEGYTF. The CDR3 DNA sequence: TGCGCCAGCAGCCCCGGACCGACCGAGGGCTACACCTTC. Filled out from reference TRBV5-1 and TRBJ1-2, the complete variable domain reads KAGVTQTPRYLIKTRGQQVTLSCSPISGHRSVSWYQQTPGQGLQFLFEYFSETQRNKGNFPGRFSGRQFSNSRSEMNVSTLELGDSALYLCASSPGPTEGYTFGSGTRLTVV.

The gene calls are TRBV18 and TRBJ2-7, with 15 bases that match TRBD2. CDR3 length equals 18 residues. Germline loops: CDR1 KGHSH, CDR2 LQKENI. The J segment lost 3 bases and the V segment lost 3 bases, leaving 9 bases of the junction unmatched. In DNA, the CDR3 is TGTGCCAGCTCACCCGGGACTAGCGGGGGGCTCCGCCGCTACGAGCAGTACTTC. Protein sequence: CASSPGTSGGLRRYEQYF.

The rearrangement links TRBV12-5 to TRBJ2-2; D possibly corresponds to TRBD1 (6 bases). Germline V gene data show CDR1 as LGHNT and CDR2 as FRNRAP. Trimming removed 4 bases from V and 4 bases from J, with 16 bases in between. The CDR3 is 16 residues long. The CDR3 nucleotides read TGTGCTAGTGGTTGGACACGGGACACCTTCACCGGGGAGCTGTTTTTT. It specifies CASGWTRDTFTGELFF.

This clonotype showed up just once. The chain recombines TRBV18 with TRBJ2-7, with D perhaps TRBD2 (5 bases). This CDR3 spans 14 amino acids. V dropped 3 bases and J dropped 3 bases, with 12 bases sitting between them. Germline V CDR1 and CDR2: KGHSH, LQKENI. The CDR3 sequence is CASSPEGFVYEQYF. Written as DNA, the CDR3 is TGTGCCAGCTCACCCGAGGGCTTCGTCTACGAGCAGTACTTC.

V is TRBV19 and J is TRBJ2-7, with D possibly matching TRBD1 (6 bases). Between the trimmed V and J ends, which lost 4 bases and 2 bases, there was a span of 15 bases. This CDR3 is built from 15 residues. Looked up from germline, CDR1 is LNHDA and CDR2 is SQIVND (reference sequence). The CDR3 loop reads CASSSPPTGAYEQYF. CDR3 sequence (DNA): TGTGCCAGTAGTAGCCCACCGACAGGAGCCTACGAGCAGTACTTC.

CDR3 sequence reads: CAISETSGEAKNIQYF. Written as DNA, the CDR3 is TGTGCCATCAGTGAGACTAGCGGGGAAGCCAAAAACATTCAGTACTTC. The V and J genes are TRBV10-3 and TRBJ2-4; 10 nucleotides match TRBD2. V shed 2 bases, J shed 0 bases, and the junction held 1 base outside the gene matches. The CDR3 has 16 residues. Germline lookup yields CDR1 ENHRY and CDR2 SYGVKD.

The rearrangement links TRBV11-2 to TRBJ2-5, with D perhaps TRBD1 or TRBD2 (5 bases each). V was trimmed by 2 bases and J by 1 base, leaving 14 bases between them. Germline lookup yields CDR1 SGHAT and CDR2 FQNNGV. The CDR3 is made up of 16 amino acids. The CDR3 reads CASSLSVEGLQETQYF. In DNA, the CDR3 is TGTGCCAGCAGCTTATCCGTTGAGGGGCTCCAAGAGACCCAGTACTTC.

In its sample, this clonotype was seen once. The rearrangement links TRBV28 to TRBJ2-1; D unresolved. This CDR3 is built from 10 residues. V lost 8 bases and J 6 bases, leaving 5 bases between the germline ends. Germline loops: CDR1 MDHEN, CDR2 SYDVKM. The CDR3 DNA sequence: TGTGCCAGCTCAGTCAATGAGCAGTTCTTC. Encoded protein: CASSVNEQFF.

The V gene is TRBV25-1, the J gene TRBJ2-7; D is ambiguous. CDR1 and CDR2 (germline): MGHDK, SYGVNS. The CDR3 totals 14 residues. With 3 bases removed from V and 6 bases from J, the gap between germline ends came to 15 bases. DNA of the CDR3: TGTGCCAGCAGTGAGACGGACGGAGCTATCGAGCAGTACTTC. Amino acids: CASSETDGAIEQYF.

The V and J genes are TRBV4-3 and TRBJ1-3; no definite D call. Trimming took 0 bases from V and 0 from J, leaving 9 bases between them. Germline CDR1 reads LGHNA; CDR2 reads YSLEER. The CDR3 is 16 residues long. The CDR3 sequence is CASSQDFYSSGNTIYF. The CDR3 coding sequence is TGCGCCAGCAGCCAAGATTTCTACAGCTCTGGAAACACCATATATTTT.

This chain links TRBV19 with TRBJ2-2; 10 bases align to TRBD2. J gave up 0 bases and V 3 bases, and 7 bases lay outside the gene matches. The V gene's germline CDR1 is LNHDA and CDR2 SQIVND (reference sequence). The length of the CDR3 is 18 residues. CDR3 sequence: CASSMEVAGGPNTGELFF. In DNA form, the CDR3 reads TGTGCCAGTAGTATGGAAGTAGCGGGGGGCCCGAACACCGGGGAGCTGTTTTTT.

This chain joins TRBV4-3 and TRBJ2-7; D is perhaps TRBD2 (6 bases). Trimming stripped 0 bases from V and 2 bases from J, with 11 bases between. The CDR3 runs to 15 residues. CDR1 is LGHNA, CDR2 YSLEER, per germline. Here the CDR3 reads CASSQEEGGTYEQYF. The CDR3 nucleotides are TGCGCCAGCAGCCAAGAGGAGGGAGGAACCTACGAGCAGTACTTC.

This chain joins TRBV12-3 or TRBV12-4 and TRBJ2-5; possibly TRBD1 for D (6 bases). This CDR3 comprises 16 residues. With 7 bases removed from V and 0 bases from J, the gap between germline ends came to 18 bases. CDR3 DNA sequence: TGTGCCAGCAACCCGGTAGGGGGTTGGAACCAAGAGACCCAGTACTTC. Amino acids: CASNPVGGWNQETQYF.

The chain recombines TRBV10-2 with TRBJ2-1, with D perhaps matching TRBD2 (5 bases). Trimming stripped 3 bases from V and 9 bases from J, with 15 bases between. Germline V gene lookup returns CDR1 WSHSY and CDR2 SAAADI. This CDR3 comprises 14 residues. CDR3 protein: CASSEDYWSVEQFF. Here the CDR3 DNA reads TGCGCCAGCAGTGAAGACTACTGGTCCGTTGAGCAGTTCTTC.

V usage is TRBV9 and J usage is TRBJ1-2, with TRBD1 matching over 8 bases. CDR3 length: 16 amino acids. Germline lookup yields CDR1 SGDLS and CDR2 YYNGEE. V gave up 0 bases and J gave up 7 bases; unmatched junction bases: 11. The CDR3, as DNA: TGTGCCAGCAGCGTAGCCGGGGACAGGCGAAGGAGTGGCTACACCTTC. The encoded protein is CASSVAGDRRRSGYTF.

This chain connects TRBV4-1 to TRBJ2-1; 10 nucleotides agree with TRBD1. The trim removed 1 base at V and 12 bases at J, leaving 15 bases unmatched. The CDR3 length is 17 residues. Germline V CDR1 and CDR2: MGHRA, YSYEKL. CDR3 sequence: CASSQASGTGASRAQFF. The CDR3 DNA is TGCGCCAGCAGCCAAGCATCGGGGACAGGGGCCTCTAGGGCGCAGTTCTTC.

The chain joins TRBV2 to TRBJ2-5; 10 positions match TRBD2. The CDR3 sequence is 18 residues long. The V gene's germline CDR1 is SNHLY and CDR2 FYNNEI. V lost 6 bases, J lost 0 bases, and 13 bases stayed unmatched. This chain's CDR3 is CASSGFGLAGANQETQYF. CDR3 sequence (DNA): TGTGCCAGCAGCGGCTTTGGGCTAGCGGGGGCCAACCAAGAGACCCAGTACTTC.

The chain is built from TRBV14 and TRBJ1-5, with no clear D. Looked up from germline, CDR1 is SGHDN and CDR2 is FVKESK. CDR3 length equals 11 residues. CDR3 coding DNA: TGTTCCCCGGATAGCAATCAGCCCCAGCATTTT. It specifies CSPDSNQPQHF. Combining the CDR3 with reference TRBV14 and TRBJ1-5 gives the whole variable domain EAGVTQFPSHSVIEKGQTVTLRCDPISGHDNLYWYRRVMGKEIKFLLHFVKESKQDESGMPNNRFLAERTGGTYSTLKVQPAELEDSGVYFCSPDSNQPQHFGDGTRLSIL.

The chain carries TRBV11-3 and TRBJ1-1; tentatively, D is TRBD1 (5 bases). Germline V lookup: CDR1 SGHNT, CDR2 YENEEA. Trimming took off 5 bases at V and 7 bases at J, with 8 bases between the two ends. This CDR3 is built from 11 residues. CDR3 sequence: CASSDGGEAFF. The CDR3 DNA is TGTGCCAGCAGCGATGGGGGTGAAGCTTTCTTT.

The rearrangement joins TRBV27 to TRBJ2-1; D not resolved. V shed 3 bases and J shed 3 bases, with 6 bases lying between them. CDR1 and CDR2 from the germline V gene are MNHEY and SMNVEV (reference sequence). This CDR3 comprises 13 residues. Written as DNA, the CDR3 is TGTGCCAGCAGTTTTTCCCTCTACAATGAGCAGTTCTTC. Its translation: CASSFSLYNEQFF.

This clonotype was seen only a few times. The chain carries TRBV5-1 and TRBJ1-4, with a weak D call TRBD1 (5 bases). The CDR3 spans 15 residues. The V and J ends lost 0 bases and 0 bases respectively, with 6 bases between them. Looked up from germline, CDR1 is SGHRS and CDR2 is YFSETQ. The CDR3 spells CASSLETATNEKLFF. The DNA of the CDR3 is TGCGCCAGCAGCTTGGAGACAGCAACTAATGAAAAACTGTTTTTT.

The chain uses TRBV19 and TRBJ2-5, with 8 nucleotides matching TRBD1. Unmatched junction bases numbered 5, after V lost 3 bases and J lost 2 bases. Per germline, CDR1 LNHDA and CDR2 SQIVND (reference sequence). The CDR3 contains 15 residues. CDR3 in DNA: TGTGCCAGTAGTATCGGCTGGACAGGGCAAGAGACCCAGTACTTC. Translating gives CASSIGWTGQETQYF. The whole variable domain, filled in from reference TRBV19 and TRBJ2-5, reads DGGITQSPKYLFRKEGQNVTLSCEQNLNHDAMYWYRQDPGQGLRLIYYSQIVNDFQKGDIAEGYSVSREKKESFPLTVTSAQKNPTAFYLCASSIGWTGQETQYFGPGTRLLVL.